Presented here are 19 T cell receptor beta chains from one specimen sequenced in a study of OX40 agonist ivuxolimab in advanced cancers. TCRdb keeps only in-frame clones here, not all; method: immunoSEQ multiplex PCR. The table has 55,000 to 80,000 clones, more than 70% seen once; the top ten hold approximately 0.25%. This specimen was CD4+ or CD8+ T cells sorted from blood, taken in a trial of the OX40 agonist ivuxolimab. Source of these receptors: an adult with an advanced solid tumor such as melanoma, head and neck, liver or kidney cancer.

The CDR3 DNA reads TGTGCCAGCAGCCTATTTCAGGGGCAGTTGTCACCCCTCCACTTT. It is translated as CASSLFQGQLSPLHF. The chain is built from TRBV27 and TRBJ1-6; possible D gene TRBD1, 6 bases. The CDR3 length is 15 residues. Trimming removed 6 bases at V and 10 bases at J, with 19 bases between. In germline, CDR1 is MNHEY, CDR2 SMNVEV (reference sequence).

Remarks on this clone: Other DNA sequences in this specimen translate into the identical CDR3. The J gene is TRBJ1-5, the V gene TRBV10-2; no reliable D call. Deletions cut 5 bases from V and 2 bases from J, with 7 bases between. CDR1 and CDR2 (germline): WSHSY, SAAADI. This CDR3 spans 13 amino acids. The chain's CDR3 is CASSPRGNQPQHF. CDR3 DNA: TGCGCCAGCAGTCCTAGGGGCAATCAGCCCCAGCATTTT.

V gene TRBV5-1 combines with J gene TRBJ2-5; 11 bases agree with TRBD1. Losses at the gene ends were 0 bases for V and 5 bases for J; bases not matched to a gene: 9. This CDR3 region has 17 residues. CDR1 is SGHRS and CDR2 is YFSETQ in the germline V gene. CDR3 bases: TGCGCCAGCAGCTTGGTAGGGACAGGGGGTTTCCGGGAGACCCAGTACTTC. It translates to CASSLVGTGGFRETQYF.

The genes are TRBV5-1 and TRBJ2-1, with D perhaps TRBD2 (7 bases). Looked up from germline, CDR1 is SGHRS and CDR2 is YFSETQ. The length of the CDR3 is 15 residues. Deletions cut 4 bases from V and 1 base from J, with 12 bases between. The CDR3 loop reads CASSTGGGSYNEQFF. The CDR3 region has the DNA TGCGCCAGCAGCACGGGGGGCGGATCCTACAATGAGCAGTTCTTC.

V and J are TRBV7-2 and TRBJ1-4, with 7 bases aligning to TRBD1. V lost 5 bases to trimming and J lost 3 bases; unmatched junction nucleotides: 6. The CDR3 sequence is 15 residues long. In germline, CDR1 is SGHTA, CDR2 FQGNSA. Here the CDR3 reads CASSNQGTANEKLFF. CDR3 in DNA: TGTGCCAGCAGCAATCAAGGGACAGCTAATGAAAAACTGTTTTTT. Full variable domain (rest looked up from reference TRBV7-2 and TRBJ1-4): GAGVSQSPSNKVTEKGKDVELRCDPISGHTALYWYRQSLGQGLEFLIYFQGNSAPDKSGLPSDRFSAERTGGSVSTLTIQRTQQEDSAVYLCASSNQGTANEKLFFGSGTQLSVL.

The gene calls are TRBV2 and TRBJ1-4; D call uncertain. Deletions cut 4 bases from V and 6 bases from J, with 3 bases between. The CDR3 spans 11 residues. Germline lookup yields CDR1 SNHLY and CDR2 FYNNEI. The CDR3 is CASSADEKLFF. DNA for the CDR3: TGTGCCAGCAGTGCGGATGAAAAACTGTTTTTT.

The chain joins TRBV12-5 to TRBJ2-1; D unresolved. This CDR3 has 12 residues. Germline CDR1 and CDR2: LGHNT and FRNRAP. V was trimmed by 3 bases and J by 6 bases, leaving 6 bases between them. CDR3 nucleotides: TGTGCTAGTGGTTTACAGACCAATGAGCAGTTCTTC. Translated: CASGLQTNEQFF.

The genes are TRBV11-2 and TRBJ2-3; 8 bases are shared with TRBD2. Unmatched junction bases numbered 5, after V lost 0 bases and J lost 3 bases. The CDR3 totals 16 residues. Germline CDR1 reads SGHAT; CDR2 reads FQNNGV. The CDR3 coding sequence is TGTGCCAGCAGCTTAGATTTAGCGGGATTGACAGATACGCAGTATTTT. Amino acids: CASSLDLAGLTDTQYF. Drawing the rest from reference TRBV11-2 and TRBJ2-3, the complete variable domain is EAGVAQSPRYKIIEKRQSVAFWCNPISGHATLYWYQQILGQGPKLLIQFQNNGVVDDSQLPKDRFSAERLKGVDSTLKIQPAKLEDSAVYLCASSLDLAGLTDTQYFGPGTRLTVL.

This clone was observed once. The chain uses TRBV10-3 and TRBJ1-4; TRBD1 agrees at 7 bases. The germline CDR1 and CDR2 sequences are ENHRY and SYGVKD. The V and J ends lost 4 bases and 6 bases, in that order; junction bases with no gene match: 8. This CDR3 has 15 residues. In nucleotides, the CDR3 is TGTGCCATCAGTGCCTTAGGGGGCGCCGATGAAAAACTGTTTTTT. Translating it yields CAISALGGADEKLFF.

The chain joins TRBV18 to TRBJ2-5, with D possibly TRBD1 on 7 matching bases. CDR3 length equals 17 residues. Germline V gives CDR1 KGHSH, CDR2 LQKENI. V was pared by 3 bases and J by 4 bases, with 21 bases between. CDR3 coding DNA: TGTGCCAGCTCACCGCTCGCAGGGGGAGTGGAGGGAGAGACCCAGTACTTC. This codes for CASSPLAGGVEGETQYF.

The rearrangement links TRBV7-9 to TRBJ2-7; possible D gene TRBD1, 5 bases. V lost 4 bases to trimming and J lost 6 bases, with 10 bases between them. The CDR3 is 12 residues long. Germline loops: CDR1 SEHNR, CDR2 FQNEAQ (reference sequence). The CDR3 loop reads CASSSGMSEQYF. DNA for the CDR3: TGTGCCAGCAGCTCAGGGATGTCCGAGCAGTACTTC.

The chain employs TRBV15 and TRBJ2-4, with 8 bases fitting TRBD1. V shed 1 base and J 1 base; nucleotides not matched to a gene: 6. The CDR3 is made up of 17 amino acids. Germline V gene lookup returns CDR1 LNHNV and CDR2 YYDKDF (reference sequence). The CDR3 protein is CATSRGTGSDAKNIQYF. Here the CDR3 DNA reads TGTGCCACCAGCAGAGGGACAGGGAGTGATGCCAAAAACATTCAGTACTTC.

This rearrangement joins TRBV7-3 to TRBJ2-1; 12 nucleotides align to TRBD2. V was pared by 3 bases and J by 6 bases, with 3 bases of the junction left unmatched. The CDR3 consists of 15 residues. Germline V lookup: CDR1 SGHTA, CDR2 FQGTGA. CDR3 amino acids: CASSLRTSGINEQFF. In DNA form, the CDR3 reads TGTGCCAGCAGCTTGAGGACTAGCGGGATCAATGAGCAGTTCTTC.

The V and J genes are TRBV29-1 and TRBJ1-1, with unresolved D. The CDR3 has 12 residues. The V end was cut by 8 bases, the J end by 0 bases, with 10 bases between. CDR1 and CDR2 from the germline V gene are SQVTM and ANQGSEA. The CDR3 nucleotides are TGCAGCCCGGGATTAATGAACACTGAAGCTTTCTTT. It translates to CSPGLMNTEAFF.

The chain couples TRBV6-1 to TRBJ1-6; 7 bases line up with TRBD1. The CDR3 is 15 amino acids. Germline assignment: CDR1 MNHNS and CDR2 SASEGT. V was pared by 2 bases and J by 2 bases, with 0 bases of the junction left unmatched. The CDR3 sequence is CASSERGPYNSPLHF. The CDR3 DNA reads as TGTGCCAGCAGTGAAAGGGGGCCCTATAATTCACCCCTCCACTTT.

The rearrangement joins TRBV5-1 to TRBJ2-3; 10 bases line up with TRBD2. The junction had 10 bases not matched to a gene; V was cut back by 6 bases and J by 6 bases. Per the germline V gene, CDR1 is SGHRS and CDR2 is YFSETQ. The CDR3 loop spans 15 amino acids. The CDR3 here is CASKELAGGTDTQYF. DNA of the CDR3: TGCGCCAGCAAGGAGTTAGCGGGAGGTACTGATACGCAGTATTTT.

CDR3 loop: CASSQTLLAANTGELFF. CDR3 DNA: TGCGCCAGCAGCCAGACCCTTCTAGCGGCGAACACCGGGGAGCTGTTTTTT. This chain connects TRBV4-3 to TRBJ2-2; TRBD2 matches at 7 bases. The germline V gene has CDR1 LGHNA and CDR2 YSLEER. V lost 3 bases and J lost 0; bases outside the gene matches: 7. The CDR3 is 17 amino acids.

The chain recombines TRBV5-1 with TRBJ1-3, with 7 bases lining up with TRBD1. The CDR3 runs 14 residues. Germline V gene sequence: CDR1 SGHRS, CDR2 YFSETQ. With V trimmed by 3 bases and J by 0 bases, 0 bases remained unmatched. In DNA, the CDR3 is TGCGCCAGCAGCTGGGACAGCTCTGGAAACACCATATATTTT. This codes for CASSWDSSGNTIYF.

The DNA of the CDR3 is TGTGCCAGCAACCGACTAGCGGGCGCCACAGATACGCAGTATTTT. This gives the protein CASNRLAGATDTQYF. The rearrangement joins TRBV9 to TRBJ2-3; 10 nucleotides match TRBD2. CDR1 and CDR2 (germline): SGDLS, YYNGEE. CDR3 size: 15 residues. The V segment lost 6 bases and the J segment 2 bases; nucleotides outside the gene matches: 6.